This T cell receptor (beta chain) was retrieved from a study of cytomegalovirus exposure and HLA in healthy donors. Overall study: Around 85 million unique TCR sequences came from HLA-typed donors in an early release.

General study results and limits: According to the study, approximately 150 TCR beta chains were cytomegalovirus-associated. Productive rates of about 87% or about 30% were seen for most TCR beta V segments in an earlier analysis.

The PCR ran on 60 Vbeta and 13 Jbeta primers. TCRdb keeps only in-frame clones here, not all; method: immunoSEQ multiplex PCR. The top ten clones hold approximately 1.6% of a sample with about 120,000 clones, almost 80% of them seen once. Regarding this clone: The antigen is unknown.

The germline V gene has CDR1 MDHEN and CDR2 SYDVKM. V was trimmed by 4 bases and J by 8 bases, leaving 11 bases between them. The CDR3 has 12 amino acids. The receptor's source is a female donor in good health and CMV-seronegative. Sequencing was carried out using PBMCs. The chain has TRBV28 and TRBJ1-2, with D possibly matching TRBD1 (6 bases). The CDR3 region is CASSSRQDGYTF. DNA of the CDR3: TGTGCCAGCAGTTCCCGACAGGACGGCTACACCTTC.